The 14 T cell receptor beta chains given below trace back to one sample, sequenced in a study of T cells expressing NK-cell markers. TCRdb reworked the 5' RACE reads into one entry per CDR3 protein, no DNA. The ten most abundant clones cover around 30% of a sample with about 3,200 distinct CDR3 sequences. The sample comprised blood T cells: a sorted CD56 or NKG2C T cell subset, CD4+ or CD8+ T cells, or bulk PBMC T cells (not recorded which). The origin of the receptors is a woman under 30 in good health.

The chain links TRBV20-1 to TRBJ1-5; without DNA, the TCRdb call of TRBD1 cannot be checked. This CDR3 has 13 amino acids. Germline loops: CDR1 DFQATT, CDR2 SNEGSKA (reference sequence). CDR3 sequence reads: CSVQTGEGQPQHF.

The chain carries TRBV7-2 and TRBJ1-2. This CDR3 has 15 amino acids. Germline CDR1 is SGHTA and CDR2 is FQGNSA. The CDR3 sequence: CATPAGGVDLYGYTF.

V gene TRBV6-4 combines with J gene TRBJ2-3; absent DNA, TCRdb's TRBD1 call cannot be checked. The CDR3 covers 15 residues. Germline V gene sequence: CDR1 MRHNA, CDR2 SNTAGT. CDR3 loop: CASSDSSTGPDTQYF.

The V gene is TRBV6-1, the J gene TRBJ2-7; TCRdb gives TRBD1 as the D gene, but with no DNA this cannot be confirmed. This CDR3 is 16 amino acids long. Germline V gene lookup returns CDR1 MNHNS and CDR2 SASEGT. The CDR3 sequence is CASSPRGRGQAYEQYF.

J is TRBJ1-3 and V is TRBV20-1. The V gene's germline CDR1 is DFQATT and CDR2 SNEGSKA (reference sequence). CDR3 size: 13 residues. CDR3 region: CSARSTPGNTIYF.

The CDR3 sequence is CAISGTDSYEQYF. V usage is TRBV10-3 and J usage is TRBJ2-7. There are 13 residues in the CDR3. CDR1 and CDR2 (germline): ENHRY, SYGVKD.

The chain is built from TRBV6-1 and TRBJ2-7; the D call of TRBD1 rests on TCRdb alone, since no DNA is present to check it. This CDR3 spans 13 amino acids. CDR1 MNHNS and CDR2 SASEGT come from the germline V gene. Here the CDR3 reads CASSESGRYEQYF.

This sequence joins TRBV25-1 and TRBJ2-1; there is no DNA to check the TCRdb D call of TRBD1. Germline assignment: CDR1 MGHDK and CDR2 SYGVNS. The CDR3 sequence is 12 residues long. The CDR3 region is CASTGQYNEQFF.

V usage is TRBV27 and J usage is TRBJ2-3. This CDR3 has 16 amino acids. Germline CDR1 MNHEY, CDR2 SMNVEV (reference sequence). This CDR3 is CASSLYFRRTTDTQYF.

This CDR3 reads CSVLSGGYEQYF. The gene calls are TRBV29-1 and TRBJ2-7; there is no DNA to check the TCRdb D call of TRBD1. From germline, CDR1 is SQVTM and CDR2 ANQGSEA. The CDR3 covers 12 residues.

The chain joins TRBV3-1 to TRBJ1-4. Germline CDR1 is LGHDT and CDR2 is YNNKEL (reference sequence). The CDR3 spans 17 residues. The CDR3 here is CASSQDFAGTANEKLFF.

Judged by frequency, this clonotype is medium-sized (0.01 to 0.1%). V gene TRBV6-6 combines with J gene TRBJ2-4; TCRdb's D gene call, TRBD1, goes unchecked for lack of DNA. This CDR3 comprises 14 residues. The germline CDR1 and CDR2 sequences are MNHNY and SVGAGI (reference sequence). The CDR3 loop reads CASVRGEEVKIQYF.

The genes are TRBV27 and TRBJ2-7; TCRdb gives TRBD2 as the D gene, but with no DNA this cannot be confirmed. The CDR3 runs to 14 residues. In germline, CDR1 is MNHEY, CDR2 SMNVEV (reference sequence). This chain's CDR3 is CASSWARGTYEQYF.

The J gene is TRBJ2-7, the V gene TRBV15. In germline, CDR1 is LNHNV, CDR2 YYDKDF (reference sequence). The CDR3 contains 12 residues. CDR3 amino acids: CATSIDFREQYF.